Shown below are 5 T cell receptor beta chains from a single sample sequenced in a study of response to subunit inactivated influenza vaccine. TCRdb itself ran the RT-PCR reads through MiXCR, one entry per CDR3 protein. The repertoire consists of about 700,000 distinct CDR3 sequences, with approximately 13% occurring once and the leading ten covering approximately 7%. The input for sequencing was PBMCs from blood, taken about 14 days before vaccination. The receptor source for this set is a man aged 45-60 years who received an inactivated influenza vaccine.

This chain uses TRBV7-3 with TRBJ1-4; a weak D match, TRBD1 (6 bases). Germline V gene sequence: CDR1 SGHTA, CDR2 FQGTGA. Trimming stripped 6 bases from V and 8 bases from J, with 16 bases between. This CDR3 has 14 amino acids. The CDR3 bases are TGTGCCAGCAGTTCCTCAGGGGATCAGGAAAAACTGTTTTTT. Residues: CASSSSGDQEKLFF.

This clonotype was observed a handful of times. The J gene is TRBJ1-1, the V gene TRBV3-1; 7 nucleotides match TRBD1. V shed 4 bases, J shed 4 bases, and the junction held 9 bases outside the gene matches. The germline V gene encodes CDR1 LGHDT and CDR2 YNNKEL (reference sequence). The CDR3 loop spans 15 amino acids. In DNA form, the CDR3 reads TGTGCCAGCAGCCCTACAGGGGCAATGCTCACTGAAGCTTTCTTT. Its protein is CASSPTGAMLTEAFF.

This clonotype was recorded at least ten times. The J gene is TRBJ2-7, the V gene TRBV29-1; D possibly corresponds to TRBD1 (7 bases). Germline CDR1 is SQVTM and CDR2 is ANQGSEA. Trimming took 5 bases from V and 4 from J, leaving 18 bases between them. The CDR3 covers 14 residues. The CDR3 here is CSVRQGPGRYEQYF. Written as DNA, the CDR3 is TGCAGCGTTCGACAGGGACCGGGGAGGTACGAGCAGTACTTC.

The J gene is TRBJ2-5, the V gene TRBV14; D remains ambiguous. Per germline, CDR1 SGHDN and CDR2 FVKESK. This CDR3 is built from 13 residues. V lost 6 bases, J lost 5 bases, and 13 bases lay in between. The CDR3 bases are TGTGCCAGCAGGGCCCGGATAGGGGAGACCCAGTACTTC. The encoded protein is CASRARIGETQYF.

The CDR3 loop is CATSDYLNEQFF. CDR3 nucleotides: TGTGCCACCAGTGACTACCTTAATGAGCAGTTCTTC. This chain uses TRBV24-1 with TRBJ2-1; D gene uncertain. Germline V gene data show CDR1 as KGHDR and CDR2 as SFDVKD. This CDR3 has 12 amino acids. V lost 4 bases, J lost 7 bases, and 7 bases lay in between.